This T cell receptor (beta chain) stems from a study of blood T cells in healthy people across ages. About the study: Template switching recovered approximately one barcoded beta molecule for every two T cells.

PCR was performed a second time for 7 to 11 cycles using a sample-barcoded 5' primer and a J-beta primer mix. Each CDR3 protein is one row after TCRdb ran MiXCR on the 5' RACE reads. The data show over 1,200,000 distinct CDR3 sequences, around 59% seen once. Samples each yielded at least 6 micrograms of total RNA. This CDR3 comprises 14 residues. The V gene lost 6 bases and the J gene lost 0 bases, with 14 bases spanning the gap. In germline, CDR1 is SQVTM, CDR2 ANQGSEA. The specimen was blood. This receptor was obtained from a man between 18 and 29 years old in good health. The rearrangement uses TRBV29-1 and TRBJ1-1, with D unresolved. The CDR3 sequence: CSVSGRQMNTEAFF. Written as DNA, the CDR3 is TGCAGCGTATCGGGGAGGCAGATGAACACTGAAGCTTTCTTT.